The clone carrying this T cell receptor beta chain turned up a few times. Its cognate antigen is unknown. Method: immunoSEQ multiplex PCR; TCRdb's copy keeps in-frame clones and lacks some. This sample yields 640,000 or so clones, of which roughly 70% are seen a single time; about 1.7% belongs to the top ten. The CDR3 runs 14 residues. CDR1 is GTSNPN and CDR2 is SVGIG in the germline V gene (reference sequence). V lost 4 bases and J 3 bases, leaving 13 bases between the germline ends. The data were obtained in a study of shared clonotypes between healthy human individuals. Findings and caveats of the study: Non-shared clonotypes had lower generation probabilities than clonotypes shared by all four sorted-subset donors.

Everyone who donated was a Caucasian adult who lived in Nashville, Tennessee. CD4+ cell separation produced CD45RA+ naive and CD45RA-negative memory subsets. Specimen: memory CD4+ T cells sorted from blood. Subset noted: CD45RA-negative fraction. This TCR derives from a woman in her twenties or thirties in good health. This chain connects TRBV30 to TRBJ2-1, with D perhaps matching TRBD1 or TRBD2 (6 bases each). This CDR3 reads CAWKSGAYYNEQFF. CDR3 bases: TGTGCCTGGAAATCGGGGGCCTACTACAATGAGCAGTTCTTC.